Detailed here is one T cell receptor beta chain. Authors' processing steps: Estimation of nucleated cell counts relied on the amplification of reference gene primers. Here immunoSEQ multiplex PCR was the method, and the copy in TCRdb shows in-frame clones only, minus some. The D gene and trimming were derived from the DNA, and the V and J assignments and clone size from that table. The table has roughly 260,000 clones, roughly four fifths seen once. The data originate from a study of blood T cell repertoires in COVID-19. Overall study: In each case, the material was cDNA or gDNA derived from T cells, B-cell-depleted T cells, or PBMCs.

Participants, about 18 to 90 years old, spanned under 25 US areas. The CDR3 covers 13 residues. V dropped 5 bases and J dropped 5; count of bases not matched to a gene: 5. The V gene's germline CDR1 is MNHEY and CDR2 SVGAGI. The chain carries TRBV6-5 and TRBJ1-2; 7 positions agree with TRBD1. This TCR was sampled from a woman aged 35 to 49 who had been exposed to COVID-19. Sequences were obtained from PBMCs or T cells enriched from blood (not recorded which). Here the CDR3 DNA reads TGTGCCAGCAGTACACAGGGGACTTATGGCTACACCTTC. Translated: CASSTQGTYGYTF.